The T cell receptor (beta chain) under discussion was sequenced for a study of CD8 T cells in Susac syndrome. Germline-derived CDR1 and CDR2 are DFQATT and SNEGSKA (reference sequence). The CDR3 extends over 11 amino acids. Trimming took 1 base from V and 5 from J, leaving 4 bases between them. CD8+ and CD4+ T cells circulating in blood were sequenced for TCR beta. The multiple sclerosis controls were treatment-naive patients with relapsing-remitting disease that was stable or active. TEMRA cells were enriched by FACS, while CD8+ and CD4+ T cells were obtained through a negative isolation that was performed magnetically. Reverse transcription of roughly 0.5 to 1 ug RNA used random hexamers. An immunoSEQ multiplex PCR generated amplified TCR beta CDR3 products spanning 54 Vbeta and 13 Jbeta. TCRdb analysed the immunoSEQ multiplex PCR reads with MiXCR anew, one entry per CDR3 protein. The table lists about 280,000 distinct CDR3 sequences, approximately 81% of them singletons, with about 0.11% in the top ten.

The V call is TRBV20-1, the J call TRBJ2-3; no clear D gene. The clonotype comes from a human donor with multiple sclerosis. The sample taken for sequencing was CD8+ T cells from PBMCs. The CDR3 nucleotides are TGCAGTGCTAGAGGCGGAGATACGCAGTATTTT. As protein: CSARGGDTQYF.